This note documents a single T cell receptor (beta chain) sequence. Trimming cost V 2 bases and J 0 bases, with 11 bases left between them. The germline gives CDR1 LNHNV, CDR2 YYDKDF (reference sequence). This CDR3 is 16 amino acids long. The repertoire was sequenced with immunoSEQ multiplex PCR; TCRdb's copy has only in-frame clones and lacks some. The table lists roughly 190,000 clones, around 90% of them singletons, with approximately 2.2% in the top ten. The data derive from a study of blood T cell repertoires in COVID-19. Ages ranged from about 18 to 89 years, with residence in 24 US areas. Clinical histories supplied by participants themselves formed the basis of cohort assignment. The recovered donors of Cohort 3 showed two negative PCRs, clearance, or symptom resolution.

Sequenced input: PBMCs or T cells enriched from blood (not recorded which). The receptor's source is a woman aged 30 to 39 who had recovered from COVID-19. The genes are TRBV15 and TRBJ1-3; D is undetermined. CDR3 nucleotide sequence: TGTGCCACCAGCAGATCCCTCGGAGACTCTGGAAACACCATATATTTT. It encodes CATSRSLGDSGNTIYF.